The rows below give T cell receptor beta chains drawn from one sample of a study of memory CD4+ T cells and cytomegalovirus serostatus. The table came from immunoSEQ multiplex PCR; TCRdb's copy has only in-frame clones and leaves some out. Altogether some 52,000 clones are present, 78% being singletons, with the ten largest covering 0.77%. The sequenced sample consisted of memory CD4+ T cells from blood. The source is an adult in good health and CMV-seronegative. Each CDR3 is given with its conserved first and last residue. The order of the fields is D gene, clone size, J gene, V gene, CDR3 protein, CDR3 DNA. The D gene is left open where the match is weak. Only part of the rows carry a size: once, few, many, or a class if the clone is expanded.

TRBD2 - TRBJ2-3 TRBV2 CASSDGGGLISTDTQYF TGTGCCAGCAGTGATGGCGGGGGACTTATCAGCACAGATACGCAGTATTTT
- - TRBJ2-2 TRBV7-9 CASNTGLAGELFF TGTGCCAGCAACACAGGGTTGGCCGGGGAGCTGTTTTTT
- - TRBJ1-2 TRBV7-2 CASSLALNYGYTF TGTGCCAGCAGCTTAGCGCTAAACTATGGCTACACCTTC
TRBD1 - TRBJ1-6 TRBV6-1 CASSGTGMRSYNSPLHF TGTGCCAGCAGTGGGACAGGGATGAGGTCCTATAATTCACCCCTCCACTTT
- medium-sized TRBJ1-1 TRBV5-1 CASSPGTGKEAFF TGCGCCAGCAGCCCGGGGACCGGAAAAGAAGCTTTCTTT
- - TRBJ1-1 TRBV5-5 CASSLPGVAFF TGTGCCAGCAGCTTACCCGGGGTGGCTTTCTTT
- - TRBJ2-5 TRBV7-2 CASSYGEKETQYF TGTGCCAGCAGTTATGGGGAGAAAGAGACCCAGTACTTC
TRBD2 - TRBJ2-5 TRBV2 CASSGTSGGPETQYF TGTGCCAGCAGCGGGACTAGCGGGGGGCCGGAGACCCAGTACTTC
TRBD1 - TRBJ1-2 TRBV13 CASSLETGSYGYTF TGTGCCAGCAGCTTAGAGACAGGGTCCTATGGCTACACCTTC
- - TRBJ1-3 TRBV28 CASSSLQGFGNTIYF TGTGCCAGCAGTTCCCTACAAGGTTTCGGAAACACCATATATTTT
- few TRBJ2-7 TRBV11-2 CASSQPSPSYEQYF TGTGCCAGCAGCCAACCCTCACCCTCCTACGAGCAGTACTTC
TRBD2 - TRBJ2-2 TRBV14 CASSQESPFLAGDTGELFF TGTGCCAGCAGCCAAGAGTCCCCTTTTCTAGCGGGGGACACCGGGGAGCTGTTTTTT
TRBD1 - TRBJ2-7 TRBV29-1 CSVVARWAGGSYEQYF TGCAGCGTTGTTGCTCGGTGGGCAGGGGGCTCCTACGAGCAGTACTTC
TRBD1 - TRBJ1-1 TRBV5-8 CASSLYDRGRKNEAFF TGTGCCAGCAGCCTATACGACAGGGGGCGTAAGAATGAAGCTTTCTTT
TRBD1 - TRBJ1-5 TRBV4-2 CASSQVGGTGGSEPQHF TGTGCCAGCAGCCAAGTGGGGGGGACAGGGGGTTCGGAGCCCCAGCATTTT
- few TRBJ2-5 TRBV2 CASSIHLETQYF TGTGCCAGCTCGATACATTTGGAGACCCAGTACTTC
- - TRBJ2-3 TRBV30 CAWSADFLRDTQYF TGTGCCTGGAGTGCGGACTTCCTGCGAGATACGCAGTATTTT
- - TRBJ2-2 TRBV6-1 CASSRDINTGELFF TGTGCCAGCAGCCGCGACATTAACACCGGGGAGCTGTTTTTT
- - TRBJ2-3 TRBV9 CASSERGGAGRTQYF TGTGCCAGCAGCGAGAGAGGTGGGGCGGGGCGTACGCAGTATTTT
- - TRBJ2-6 TRBV19 CASTFSGASGANVLTF TGTGCCAGTACTTTTAGTGGGGCTTCTGGGGCCAACGTCCTGACTTTC
- once TRBJ1-6 TRBV5-4 CASSLASGSSYNSPLHF TGTGCCAGCAGCTTGGCTTCAGGCAGCTCCTATAATTCACCCCTCCACTTT
- - TRBJ2-5 TRBV5-6 CASSFAVGGPREQYF TGTGCCAGCAGCTTCGCGGTGGGGGGGCCTAGGGAGCAGTACTTC
- - TRBJ2-7 TRBV2 CASIVRPDSYEQYF TGTGCCAGCATCGTCCGTCCCGACTCCTACGAGCAGTACTTC
TRBD1 few TRBJ1-1 TRBV11-2 CASSPQGGGFVTEAFF TGTGCCAGCAGCCCACAGGGGGGGGGTTTCGTGACTGAAGCTTTCTTT
TRBD1 - TRBJ1-6 TRBV15 CATSRHPGQGKSPLHF TGTGCCACCAGCAGACACCCGGGACAGGGAAAATCACCCCTCCACTTT
- once TRBJ1-2 TRBV30 CAWTPSVGYTF TGTGCCTGGACCCCCTCGGTTGGCTACACCTTC
- - TRBJ2-3 TRBV7-2 CASSPGYTQYF TGTGCCAGCAGCCCCGGATATACGCAGTATTTT
TRBD2 - TRBJ2-3 TRBV5-1 CASGGGDSGNTDTQYF TGCGCCAGTGGAGGGGGTGATAGCGGGAACACAGATACGCAGTATTTT
- - TRBJ2-2 TRBV2 CASTATGELFF TGTGCCAGCACGGCCACCGGGGAGCTGTTTTTT
- - TRBJ2-2 TRBV6-1 CASRNTGELFF TGTGCCAGCAGAAACACCGGGGAGCTGTTTTTT
TRBD1 few TRBJ1-2 TRBV6-5 CASSSLQGASGYTF TGTGCCAGCAGTTCGTTACAGGGGGCGAGTGGCTACACCTTC
- - TRBJ1-1 TRBV18 CASSPPLGQNTEAFF TGTGCCAGCTCACCACCGCTAGGACAGAACACTGAAGCTTTCTTT
- - TRBJ1-3 TRBV7-2 CASSLAGGREGNTIYF TGTGCCAGCAGCTTAGCGGGGGGCAGGGAGGGAAACACCATATATTTT
- - TRBJ2-3 TRBV11-2 CASSLDARGNTQYF TGTGCCAGCAGCTTAGATGCAAGGGGGAATACGCAGTATTTT
- - TRBJ1-1 TRBV19 CASSMYGDTEAFF TGTGCCAGTAGTATGTACGGGGATACTGAAGCTTTCTTT
TRBD1 - TRBJ1-5 TRBV7-9 CASSLGSDRGRNQPQHF TGTGCCAGCAGCTTAGGGAGTGACAGGGGCCGAAATCAGCCCCAGCATTTT
TRBD2 medium-sized TRBJ2-7 TRBV5-1 CASSLAPGGGLGEQYF TGCGCCAGCAGCTTGGCCCCGGGCGGGGGTCTCGGCGAGCAGTACTTC